The 23 T cell receptor beta chains in this list originate from one sample, sequenced in a study of T cells in Graves' hyperthyroidism and ophthalmopathy (dated by TCRdb to about 2019). Libraries were made using multiplex PCR. Reads for this sample came from an Illumina HiSeq 2000. The TCR beta CDR3 regions were amplified from RNA transcripts. For the first round of RT-PCR on the TCR CDR3, the HTBI primer set was used together with the Qiagen OneStep RT-PCR kit. TCRdb cleaned the public reads at Q25 with fastp, built clones with MiXCR and kept in-frame beta chains. Entries that share a CDR3 protein sequence are merged under the most common genes and DNA. The sample table records 200,000 to 250,000 distinct CDR3 sequences; 17% of these occur just once. Approximately 50% of the sample is held by the ten biggest clonotypes. The sample consisted of blood. The receptor source for this set is a man aged 50 to 60 with Graves' hyperthyroidism.

Ten or more counts support this clonotype. J is TRBJ2-3 and V is TRBV12-3 or TRBV12-4; D ambiguous. There are 14 residues in the CDR3. The ends were cut back, 5 bases at V and 2 bases at J, with 11 bases in the middle. As DNA, the CDR3 is TGTGCCAGCAGTCAAATAGCTCCCACAGATACGCAGTATTTT. Translating it yields CASSQIAPTDTQYF.

The CDR3 reads CASSEARADYEQYF. The CDR3 region has the DNA TGTGCCAGCAGTGAAGCGAGGGCGGACTACGAGCAGTACTTC. The chain employs TRBV6-1 and TRBJ2-7; possible D gene TRBD2, 5 bases. There are 14 residues in the CDR3. Germline CDR1 MNHNS, CDR2 SASEGT. V was pared by 0 bases and J by 3 bases, with 9 bases between.

This clonotype appeared many times. The chain links TRBV7-9 to TRBJ2-1, with a tentative D call TRBD2 (6 bases). CDR1 and CDR2 (germline): SEHNR, FQNEAQ (reference sequence). V was clipped by 1 base and J by 7 bases, with 11 bases between them. The CDR3 runs to 14 residues. The CDR3 sequence is CASSLDWRANEQFF. The CDR3 DNA sequence: TGTGCCAGCAGCTTAGATTGGAGGGCGAATGAGCAGTTCTTC.

This chain uses TRBV11-1 with TRBJ2-3, with TRBD2 as a possible D gene (6 bases). CDR1 SGHAT and CDR2 FQDESV come from the germline V gene (reference sequence). The CDR3 sequence is 15 residues long. Trimming took off 2 bases at V and 6 bases at J, with 15 bases between the two ends. The CDR3 sequence is CASSLQLAGRDTQYF. The CDR3 DNA reads as TGTGCCAGCAGCTTACAACTAGCAGGGCGGGATACGCAGTATTTT.

This clonotype has just a few counts. This rearrangement joins TRBV27 to TRBJ2-2, with 15 bases fitting TRBD2. CDR3 length: 17 amino acids. CDR1 is MNHEY and CDR2 is SMNVEV in the germline V gene (reference sequence). J lost 6 bases, V lost 4 bases, and 6 bases had no gene match. CDR3 residues: CASSSSGLAGGPGELFF. CDR3 nucleotides: TGTGCCAGCAGTTCGTCGGGACTAGCGGGAGGACCCGGGGAGCTGTTTTTT.

This sequence joins TRBV30 and TRBJ2-5; the D gene is possibly TRBD2 (7 bases). Trimming took 3 bases from V and 9 from J, leaving 17 bases between them. The length of the CDR3 is 13 residues. The germline gives CDR1 GTSNPN, CDR2 SVGIG (reference sequence). CDR3 nucleotides: TGTGCCTGGAGCGGGGAGGGGGGTGAGGCCCAGTACTTC. It codes for CAWSGEGGEAQYF. Using reference TRBV30 and TRBJ2-5 for the parts outside the CDR3, the full variable domain is SQTIHQWPATLVQPVGSPLSLECTVEGTSNPNLYWYRQAAGRGLQLLFYSVGIGQISSEVPQNLSASRPQDRQFILSSKKLLLSDSGFYLCAWSGEGGEAQYFGPGTRLLVL.

This clonotype was counted a few times. V usage is TRBV30 and J usage is TRBJ1-6, with D maybe TRBD1 (6 bases). Germline V CDR1 and CDR2: GTSNPN, SVGIG (reference sequence). This CDR3 has 13 residues. V lost 4 bases, J lost 9 bases, and 13 bases lay in between. CDR3 DNA: TGTGCCTGGACCCAAGACAGGACTTCACCCCTCCACTTT. It codes for CAWTQDRTSPLHF.

This clonotype has only a few counts. V gene TRBV14 combines with J gene TRBJ1-5, with 10 bases aligning to TRBD1. The ends lost 0 bases at V and 0 bases at J; junction bases unmatched: 11. Germline loops: CDR1 SGHDN, CDR2 FVKESK. The CDR3 runs to 20 residues. In nucleotides, the CDR3 is TGTGCCAGCAGCCAAGATGGGGGACAGGGGCCCCCTACTAGCAATCAGCCCCAGCATTTT. Amino acids: CASSQDGGQGPPTSNQPQHF. Drawing the rest from reference TRBV14 and TRBJ1-5, the complete variable domain is EAGVTQFPSHSVIEKGQTVTLRCDPISGHDNLYWYRRVMGKEIKFLLHFVKESKQDESGMPNNRFLAERTGGTYSTLKVQPAELEDSGVYFCASSQDGGQGPPTSNQPQHFGDGTRLSIL.

The V gene is TRBV10-3, the J gene TRBJ1-5; 12 bases line up with TRBD1. This CDR3 has 13 amino acids. V shed 8 bases and J 5 bases; nucleotides not matched to a gene: 1. Germline V lookup: CDR1 ENHRY, CDR2 SYGVKD. The CDR3 region has the DNA TGTGCCATCGGGACAGGGGGCGATCAGCCCCAGCATTTT. This codes for CAIGTGGDQPQHF.

In this sample, this clonotype turned up once. A much larger clone lies a single base off, so this may be a read error. The chain is built from TRBV20-1 and TRBJ2-5; 10 nucleotides line up with TRBD2. The J segment lost 4 bases and the V segment lost 5 bases, leaving 10 bases of the junction unmatched. The CDR3 is made up of 15 amino acids. Germline CDR1 and CDR2: DFQATT and SNEGSKA (reference sequence). CDR3 loop: CSAGDSGRLRETQYF. The CDR3 DNA reads TGCAGTGCTGGCGATAGCGGGAGGCTCCGAGAGACCCAGTACTTC.

This clonotype was recorded many times. V gene TRBV20-1 combines with J gene TRBJ2-1; possibly TRBD1 or TRBD2 for D (5 bases each). V was shortened by 5 bases and J by 7 bases, with 18 bases between the two germline ends. Germline CDR1 reads DFQATT; CDR2 reads SNEGSKA (reference sequence). The CDR3 is 14 amino acids. CDR3 sequence (DNA): TGCAGTGCTCCAACCCCGGGACGCAGTAATGAGCAGTTCTTC. It codes for CSAPTPGRSNEQFF.

Only a few counts were recorded for this clonotype. The rearrangement links TRBV2 to TRBJ1-1; D gene uncertain. This CDR3 is built from 14 residues. In germline, CDR1 is SNHLY, CDR2 FYNNEI. Trimming removed 0 bases at V and 9 bases at J, with 14 bases between. The CDR3 coding sequence is TGTGCCAGCAGTGAAGCGTCACAGTTGCGGAAAGCTTTCTTT. Its translation: CASSEASQLRKAFF.

The chain links TRBV9 to TRBJ2-1; 9 bases line up with TRBD1. The germline V gene encodes CDR1 SGDLS and CDR2 YYNGEE. Trimming took 0 bases from V and 5 from J; bases not matched to a gene: 12. This CDR3 is built from 18 residues. CDR3 bases: TGTGCCAGCAGCGTAGCTACGGTGACAGGGGGTTGGAACAATGAGCAGTTCTTC. It specifies CASSVATVTGGWNNEQFF.

The chain carries TRBV5-1 and TRBJ2-2; 7 nucleotides agree with TRBD2. J was trimmed by 0 bases and V by 1 base; bases with no gene match: 6. This CDR3 is built from 17 residues. The germline gives CDR1 SGHRS, CDR2 YFSETQ. The CDR3 protein is CASSLTSRGANTGELFF. The CDR3 DNA follows: TGCGCCAGCAGCTTGACTAGCCGGGGGGCGAACACCGGGGAGCTGTTTTTT.

This clonotype was counted a few times. The V call is TRBV2, the J call TRBJ1-6; no firm D call. The CDR3 consists of 15 residues. Looked up from germline, CDR1 is SNHLY and CDR2 is FYNNEI. V lost 3 bases, J lost 8 bases, and 14 bases lay in between. CDR3 amino acids: CASSDNPTHYSPLHF. Written as DNA, the CDR3 is TGTGCCAGCAGTGACAATCCGACTCACTATTCACCCCTCCACTTT.

This clonotype came up a few times. This chain links TRBV9 with TRBJ2-1; 9 bases line up with TRBD2. Unmatched junction bases numbered 5, after V lost 0 bases and J lost 4 bases. CDR3 length: 16 residues. Per germline, CDR1 SGDLS and CDR2 YYNGEE. CDR3 sequence: CASSVEPSGGYNEQFF. The CDR3, as DNA: TGTGCCAGCAGCGTAGAACCCAGCGGGGGGTACAATGAGCAGTTCTTC. Full variable domain (missing parts from reference TRBV9 and TRBJ2-1): DSGVTQTPKHLITATGQRVTLRCSPRSGDLSVYWYQQSLDQGLQFLIQYYNGEERAKGNILERFSAQQFPDLHSELNLSSLELGDSALYFCASSVEPSGGYNEQFFGPGTRLTVL.

The rearrangement uses TRBV11-2 and TRBJ1-1, with D perhaps TRBD1 (6 bases). In germline, CDR1 is SGHAT, CDR2 FQNNGV. This CDR3 spans 15 amino acids. V lost 5 bases and J lost 7, with 20 bases in between. The CDR3 is CASSPRGPDQSEAFF. The CDR3 region has the DNA TGTGCCAGCAGCCCGCGGGGGCCAGATCAGAGTGAAGCTTTCTTT.

The chain links TRBV20-1 to TRBJ2-7; a weak D match, TRBD2 (5 bases). Germline V lookup: CDR1 DFQATT, CDR2 SNEGSKA (reference sequence). Trimming pared 3 bases from V and 0 bases from J, leaving 15 bases between. This CDR3 region has 15 residues. CDR3 coding DNA: TGCAGTGCTAGTGGATTTGCGGGTGTCTCCTACGAGCAGTACTTC. Translated, it gives CSASGFAGVSYEQYF.

This clonotype has only a few counts. This chain connects TRBV3-1 to TRBJ2-3, with 13 bases that match TRBD2. Germline loops: CDR1 LGHDT, CDR2 YNNKEL (reference sequence). This CDR3 is built from 17 residues. The junction had 9 bases not matched to a gene; V was cut back by 4 bases and J by 5 bases. The DNA of the CDR3 is TGTGCCAGCAGCCCCGAACTAGCGGGAGGGCCGGGAGATACGCAGTATTTT. The encoded protein is CASSPELAGGPGDTQYF.

The rearrangement uses TRBV4-1 and TRBJ2-5, with 7 bases matching TRBD2. Germline CDR1 and CDR2: MGHRA and YSYEKL. The CDR3 totals 15 residues. V trimming: 1 base; J trimming: 9 bases; junction bases outside the gene matches: 11. The CDR3: CASSQVRAGATPQYF. As DNA, the CDR3 is TGCGCCAGCAGCCAAGTGCGCGCGGGAGCGACGCCCCAGTACTTC.

J is TRBJ2-1 and V is TRBV7-2; 13 nucleotides match TRBD2. The ends lost 4 bases at V and 6 bases at J; junction bases unmatched: 6. Germline V gives CDR1 SGHTA, CDR2 FQGNSA. CDR3 size: 16 residues. The CDR3: CASSYWTSGSINEQFF. CDR3 nucleotide sequence: TGTGCCAGCAGCTATTGGACTAGCGGGAGTATCAATGAGCAGTTCTTC.

The chain couples TRBV7-9 to TRBJ2-5, with TRBD2 identical over 9 bases. V lost 2 bases to trimming and J lost 2 bases; unmatched junction nucleotides: 6. The CDR3 covers 16 residues. Germline CDR1 reads SEHNR; CDR2 reads FQNEAQ (reference sequence). CDR3 bases: TGTGCCAGCAGCTTACTCCTAGCGGGATATCAAGAGACCCAGTACTTC. Its translation: CASSLLLAGYQETQYF.

This clonotype occurred many times. The gene calls are TRBV12-3 or TRBV12-4 and TRBJ2-1; TRBD2 aligns across 9 bases. The CDR3 is made up of 14 amino acids. The junction had 6 bases not matched to a gene; V was cut back by 8 bases and J by 4 bases. CDR3 coding DNA: TGTGCCAGCGCTAGCGGGACCCTATACAATGAGCAGTTCTTC. It encodes CASASGTLYNEQFF.